Following are 17 T cell receptor beta chains from one sample sequenced in a study of cytomegalovirus exposure and HLA in healthy donors. PCR primers comprised 60 Vbeta and 13 Jbeta primers. The assay was immunoSEQ multiplex PCR, and TCRdb's table has in-frame clones only and misses some. The repertoire holds under 150,000 clones, with roughly three fifths as singletons. The sequenced sample consisted of PBMCs. These receptors were collected from a woman in her thirties or forties in good health and CMV-seropositive.

V gene TRBV28 combines with J gene TRBJ2-1; 12 nucleotides agree with TRBD2. V shed 4 bases and J 9 bases; nucleotides not matched to a gene: 13. The germline gives CDR1 MDHEN, CDR2 SYDVKM. This CDR3 region has 17 residues. This CDR3 reads CASSSRTSGRPSGEQFF. The CDR3 region has the DNA TGTGCCAGCAGTTCTCGAACTAGCGGGAGGCCCTCCGGTGAGCAGTTCTTC.

This clone was seen only a few times. The gene calls are TRBV19 and TRBJ2-2; D gene unclear. Germline CDR1 LNHDA, CDR2 SQIVND (reference sequence). This CDR3 contains 14 residues. V lost 7 bases and J 0 bases, leaving 9 bases between the germline ends. The CDR3 DNA follows: TGTGCCAGTAATAGCAGACCGAACACCGGGGAGCTGTTTTTT. This translates into CASNSRPNTGELFF. The full variable domain, rest sourced from reference TRBV19 and TRBJ2-2, is DGGITQSPKYLFRKEGQNVTLSCEQNLNHDAMYWYRQDPGQGLRLIYYSQIVNDFQKGDIAEGYSVSREKKESFPLTVTSAQKNPTAFYLCASNSRPNTGELFFGEGSRLTVL.

The chain has TRBV30 and TRBJ2-3, with D perhaps matching TRBD1 (6 bases). The CDR3 contains 16 residues. Per the germline V gene, CDR1 is GTSNPN and CDR2 is SVGIG (reference sequence). Trimming left V 1 base short and J 0 bases short, with 14 bases between. The CDR3: CAWSAGTTTSTDTQYF. CDR3 bases: TGTGCCTGGAGTGCCGGGACAACAACTAGCACAGATACGCAGTATTTT.

This clone was seen only a few times. The V gene is TRBV15, the J gene TRBJ2-7; 9 bases are a match to TRBD1. The length of the CDR3 is 14 residues. The germline V gene has CDR1 LNHNV and CDR2 YYDKDF (reference sequence). Trimming took 3 bases from V and 5 from J; bases not matched to a gene: 5. Written as DNA, the CDR3 is TGTGCCACCAGCAGGCCGGGACAGGGTGACGAGCAGTACTTC. Its translation is CATSRPGQGDEQYF.

Only one count was recorded for this clone. J is TRBJ2-7 and V is TRBV7-6; weak D call: TRBD2 (6 bases). This CDR3 comprises 15 residues. V was shortened by 5 bases and J by 2 bases, with 16 bases between the two germline ends. Germline V gene lookup returns CDR1 SGHVS and CDR2 FNYEAQ. For the CDR3, the DNA is TGTGCCAGCAGCCCTCGTTTAGGGACTGCCTACGAGCAGTACTTC. This gives the protein CASSPRLGTAYEQYF.

The chain combines TRBV6-5 with TRBJ1-2, with D hard to call. The V end lost 7 bases, the J end lost 0 bases, and 9 bases lay between the germline ends. The CDR3 consists of 13 residues. Germline V gene sequence: CDR1 MNHEY, CDR2 SVGAGI. The CDR3 DNA sequence: TGTGCCAGCACCCTAGGTACTAACTATGGCTACACCTTC. This sequence encodes CASTLGTNYGYTF.

To note about this clone: In this CDR3 the conserved last residue, phenylalanine or tryptophan, is missing, so a read error is likely. The DNA is omitted, as the CDR3 cannot be located on it reliably, and the CDR3 follows TCRdb's listing. This chain uses TRBV18 with TRBJ1-5; the D call in the table, TRBD1, was not verified against the DNA. Germline CDR1 reads KGHSH; CDR2 reads LQKENI. The CDR3 totals 9 residues, both ends included. This CDR3 reads CASSDTGGK.

Concerning this clone itself: One end of the junction does not line up with germline, which may come from a read error. J is TRBJ2-3 and V is TRBV12-5, with a possible D match to TRBD1 (6 bases). This CDR3 is built from 16 residues. The V gene's germline CDR1 is LGHNT and CDR2 FRNRAP. The CDR3 DNA is TGTGCTAGTGGTTTGCAACGAGGGGGTGGCACAGATATGCAGTATTTT. Its translation: CASGLQRGGGTDMQYF.

This clone was counted only a few times. The chain employs TRBV4-2 and TRBJ1-1, with 7 bases lining up with TRBD1. The CDR3 is made up of 18 amino acids. Germline loops: CDR1 LGHNA, CDR2 YNFKEQ. The J segment lost 0 bases and the V segment lost 0 bases, leaving 10 bases of the junction unmatched. The CDR3 is CASSQESGGTSMNTEAFF. CDR3 nucleotides: TGTGCCAGCAGCCAAGAATCAGGGGGTACCAGCATGAACACTGAAGCTTTCTTT.

The chain has TRBV19 and TRBJ2-3, with 10 nucleotides matching TRBD2. CDR1 is LNHDA and CDR2 is SQIVND in the germline V gene (reference sequence). J was trimmed by 4 bases and V by 1 base; bases with no gene match: 5. The CDR3 covers 16 residues. The CDR3 spells CASSIGLAGVPDTQYF. CDR3 DNA sequence: TGTGCCAGTAGTATAGGGCTAGCGGGAGTCCCAGATACGCAGTATTTT.

V usage is TRBV5-1 and J usage is TRBJ2-1; 8 nucleotides agree with TRBD1. The V segment lost 3 bases and the J segment 0 bases; nucleotides outside the gene matches: 8. The germline CDR1 and CDR2 sequences are SGHRS and YFSETQ. The CDR3 is 17 amino acids. The CDR3 region is CASSYTRDRISYNEQFF. Here the CDR3 DNA reads TGCGCCAGCAGCTACACCCGGGACAGGATCTCCTACAATGAGCAGTTCTTC. Using reference TRBV5-1 and TRBJ2-1 for the parts outside the CDR3, the full variable domain is KAGVTQTPRYLIKTRGQQVTLSCSPISGHRSVSWYQQTPGQGLQFLFEYFSETQRNKGNFPGRFSGRQFSNSRSEMNVSTLELGDSALYLCASSYTRDRISYNEQFFGPGTRLTVL.

This clone was observed once. The chain carries TRBV25-1 and TRBJ2-5; 11 bases line up with TRBD2. CDR3 length: 13 amino acids. V lost 8 bases and J lost 5; bases outside the gene matches: 4. From germline, CDR1 is MGHDK and CDR2 SYGVNS. Here the CDR3 reads CASSLAGDETQYF. The CDR3 DNA reads TGTGCCAGCTCACTAGCGGGAGACGAGACCCAGTACTTC.

This clone was seen only once. CDR3 protein: CASSTGLAGGYNEQFF. Here the CDR3 DNA reads TGTGCCAGTAGTACGGGACTAGCGGGAGGATACAATGAGCAGTTCTTC. The chain carries TRBV19 and TRBJ2-1; 15 positions agree with TRBD2. The CDR3 sequence is 16 residues long. The trim removed 4 bases at V and 4 bases at J, leaving 2 bases unmatched. Germline values: CDR1 LNHDA, CDR2 SQIVND (reference sequence).

V gene TRBV5-1 combines with J gene TRBJ1-1, with D possibly matching TRBD1 (5 bases). The V end was cut by 0 bases, the J end by 4 bases, with 10 bases between. This CDR3 has 14 amino acids. The V gene's germline CDR1 is SGHRS and CDR2 YFSETQ. The CDR3 DNA sequence: TGCGCCAGCAGCTTGGGCGCAGGGATCACTGAAGCTTTCTTT. Its translation: CASSLGAGITEAFF.

The V gene is TRBV12-5, the J gene TRBJ1-2; 7 nucleotides agree with TRBD1. Germline V gives CDR1 LGHNT, CDR2 FRNRAP. The CDR3 spans 13 residues. The junction had 4 bases not matched to a gene; V was cut back by 1 base and J by 8 bases. CDR3 in amino acids: CASGLGQGAGYTF. CDR3 nucleotides: TGTGCTAGTGGTTTGGGACAGGGTGCCGGCTACACCTTC. Looking up the rest from reference TRBV12-5 and TRBJ1-2 gives the full variable domain: DARVTQTPRHKVTEMGQEVTMRCQPILGHNTVFWYRQTMMQGLELLAYFRNRAPLDDSGMPKDRFSAEMPDATLATLKIQPSEPRDSAVYFCASGLGQGAGYTFGSGTRLTVV.

The gene calls are TRBV28 and TRBJ2-5, with D perhaps matching TRBD1 (6 bases). V lost 7 bases and J lost 5, with 20 bases in between. The germline V gene has CDR1 MDHEN and CDR2 SYDVKM. The CDR3 runs to 15 residues. The CDR3 DNA is TGTGCCAGCACTCTACTACAGGGAAGGGGGGAGACCCAGTACTTC. Its protein is CASTLLQGRGETQYF. The whole variable domain, filled in from reference TRBV28 and TRBJ2-5, reads DVKVTQSSRYLVKRTGEKVFLECVQDMDHENMFWYRQDPGLGLRLIYFSYDVKMKEKGDIPEGYSVSREKKERFSLILESASTNQTSMYLCASTLLQGRGETQYFGPGTRLLVL.

The rearrangement links TRBV4-2 to TRBJ2-3, with 13 bases matching TRBD2. The germline V gene has CDR1 LGHNA and CDR2 YNFKEQ. The CDR3 length is 16 residues. V shed 7 bases, J shed 3 bases, and the junction held 7 bases outside the gene matches. CDR3 sequence (DNA): TGTGCCAGCAAGAGCCTACTAGCGGGAGGGACAGATACGCAGTATTTT. Residues: CASKSLLAGGTDTQYF.